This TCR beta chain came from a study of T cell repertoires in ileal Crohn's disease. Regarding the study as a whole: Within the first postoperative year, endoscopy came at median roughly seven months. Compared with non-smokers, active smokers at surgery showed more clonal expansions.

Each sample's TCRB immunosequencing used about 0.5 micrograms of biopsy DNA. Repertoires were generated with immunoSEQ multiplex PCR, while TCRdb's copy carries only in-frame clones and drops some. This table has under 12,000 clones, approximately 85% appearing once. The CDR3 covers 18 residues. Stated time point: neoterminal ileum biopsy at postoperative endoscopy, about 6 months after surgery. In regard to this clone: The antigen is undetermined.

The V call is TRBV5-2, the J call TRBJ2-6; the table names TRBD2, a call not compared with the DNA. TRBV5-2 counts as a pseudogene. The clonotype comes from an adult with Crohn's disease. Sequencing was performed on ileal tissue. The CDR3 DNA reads TGTGCCAGCAAGGTGACTGGAGAGTCACAAAGTCGGGCCAACGTCCTGACTTTC. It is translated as CASKVTGESQSRANVLTF.